This TCR beta chain was sequenced for a study of cytomegalovirus exposure and HLA in healthy donors (dated by TCRdb to the late 2010s). Study-level background: An earlier analysis of several hundred of the donors reported approximately 270 Gb of sequence data and 117 million unique TCR beta sequences from roughly 180 million T cells. About 300 gigabases of sequencing data and approximately 92 million unique TCR sequences made up an early release that covered around 640 HLA-typed donors. Among the roughly 370 genotyped donors, around 79% belonged to the genetic ancestry cluster associated with self-reported Caucasian donors. The study aimed to test whether cataloging public T cell receptors could reveal signatures of past pathogen exposure. The study used immunosequencing to profile the T cell repertoires of approximately 640 subjects and linked those repertoires to cytomegalovirus serostatus. Along with the approximately 600-subject first cohort, a separate validation cohort of approximately 110 different subjects was used. The study combined high-throughput TCR immunosequencing, statistical association of individual TCRs with disease status, and machine learning to predict cytomegalovirus infection status. A later analysis re-analyzed previously published TCR beta repertoires from about 730 donors and added high-resolution HLA genotyping to study TCR occurrence patterns. Rather than using new phenotypic data, the later analysis identified candidate immune exposures from TCR beta sequences and from how often those sequences occurred across donors. To decide whether each TCR beta V gene segment behaved as functional or pseudogenic, an earlier analysis of some 600 of the donors relied on high-throughput TCR beta sequencing. Donor age, sex, ethnicity and CMV serostatus were compiled alongside the repertoire data. In a later genetic analysis, genome-wide SNP genotypes for about 55% of the roughly 700 donors were used, and that subset was treated as a discovery cohort. Every repertoire in the discovery cohort had been generated on one and the same sequencing platform. HLA typing included class I and class II loci at four-digit resolution. The number of typed donors differed by locus: about 620-640 for A, B, C, DRB1 and DQB1; about 520 for DQA1; around 610 for DPA1; and around 470 for DPB1. A handful of DR-DQ haplotypes were handled as single units for association and clustering because linkage in the cohort was strong. Among some 400 genotyped donors of the cohort, an average of roughly 230,000 unique TCR beta nucleotide sequences was sequenced per donor, of which about 18% were non-productive. Summary of the overall study and its limitations: For the cohort, immune exposure information was limited to CMV serostatus. A later genetic analysis associated a missense DCLRE1C variant with V-gene and J-gene trimming of TCR beta chains, and an independent cohort replicated the association. Because counts were too low, more than 15 rarely observed V segments, including chromosome 9 orphons, were excluded from the earlier analysis of about 500 of the donors. The sequencing pipeline was judged likely to have produced a cluster of highly shared sequence variants as a technical artifact. It was suggested by the authors that the approach could potentially be generalized to other disease states and immunological phenotypes. Specific HLA alleles were associated with 15,000 to 20,000 TCR beta sequences at a false discovery rate of 0.05 in a later analysis. In a later genetic analysis, fewer N-insertions in productive TCRs were reported among donors in an Asian-associated ancestry cluster than the roughly 640-donor mean. Cytomegalovirus status was reported to be diagnosed by the classifier with high specificity and sensitivity in both the original and validation cohorts. In the study, about 150 TCR beta chains were listed as associated with cytomegalovirus. A later analysis found that HLA-associated TCR beta chains were more clonally expanded and had lower generation probabilities than equally common non-associated chains. A later analysis found that most CMV-associated TCR beta chains appeared HLA-restricted, with HLA associations seemingly driven largely by CMV exposure. An earlier analysis of some 590 of the donors showed that most TCR beta V segments appeared in productive rearrangements either about 90% or about 30% of the time, which broadly matched IMGT annotations. A few of the identified cytomegalovirus-associated TCR beta chains were confirmed in vitro to be specific for cytomegalovirus antigens. In this cohort, only TCR beta chains were sequenced, and detectable features were limited by the absence of alpha or paired-chain data. Some IMGT-functional V segments, including TRBV6-2 and TRBV6-3, could not be told apart with the 87-base-pair reads, so those segments were excluded. Because some donors lacked HLA typing at each locus, the association tests relied only on the typed subset. Most TCR sequences were observed very rarely across donors, whereas some public TCRs were present in many individuals. Several of the top co-occurrence clusters appeared to be linked to parvovirus B19, influenza, CMV and Epstein-Barr virus, according to a later analysis. The presence/absence analyses assumed that sequencing depth was roughly uniform across donors, and that assumption may not be true. A further reported finding was that TCR beta sequences accurately predicted the HLA-A and HLA-B alleles for most subjects in the first cohort. Linkage disequilibrium might explain the correlated functional status among segregating V segments, but an unknown experimental factor could not be ruled out. In a later analysis, the rate of TCR association differed among HLA loci, with DRB1 alleles having the most associated TCRs and HLA-C alleles having the fewest. When HLA alleles, especially DR and DQ, strongly co-occurred, attributing TCR associations to individual alleles was difficult.

Library construction relied on the immunoSEQ multiplex PCR assay. For the multiplex PCR, a mixture combining 60 forward primers for TCR Vbeta segments and 13 reverse primers for TCR Jbeta segments was used. The CDR3 region of rearranged TCR beta genes was amplified from genomic DNA by a multiplex PCR assay. The Illumina HiSeq System was used to sequence the amplified TCR beta libraries as 87-base-pair reads. In the authors' own workflow: Across the 670 or so repertoires, a later analysis counted tens of millions of unique TCR beta chains, 9.5 million to 12 million of which were shared by at least two donors. Raw reads were error-corrected and collapsed into unique sequences by a nearest-neighbor algorithm in which closely related sequences were merged to remove PCR and sequencing errors. Alignment of CDR3 sequences to IMGT reference sequences was used to assign V, D and J gene segments. For a sequence to be retained, a match of at least six nucleotides was required to both a V gene segment and a J gene segment. Rearrangements were classified as productive when the CDR3 lacked stop codons and remained in frame with V and J, and all other rearrangements were classified as non-productive. CDR3 was defined by IMGT convention, running from the second conserved V-encoded cysteine to the conserved J-encoded phenylalanine. The earlier analysis of about 570 of the donors excluded any sequence lacking an unambiguous match to a single V gene segment. An earlier analysis of around 600 of the donors classified V segments as functional when productive rearrangements were above 56.7% and as segregating when the standard deviation between donors was above 5%. A statistical classification framework was developed to diagnose cytomegalovirus status using the catalog of TCR beta chain sequences. In a later analysis, TCR nucleotide sequences were compared against IMGT/GENE-DB human TR gene sequences so that V and J genes could be assigned. The TCRdist pipeline was used in a later analysis to assign CDR3 sequences and most-parsimonious VDJ recombination scenarios. In a later analysis, each TCR beta chain was defined by its CDR3 amino acid sequence together with its V-gene family, and reads lacking a unique V-gene family were excluded. To address suspected cross-contamination and a sequencing artifact, a later analysis removed several hundred highly shared, low-generation-probability nucleotide sequences. In a later analysis, a clonal expansion index for each public chain was calculated from normalized within-repertoire ranks of inferred template counts. In a later analysis, generation probabilities were computed using a VDJ recombination model fitted to out-of-frame rearrangements, and the results were checked against IGoR. A later analysis scored TCR-TCR, TCR-HLA and TCR-CMV co-occurrence with hypergeometric tests, applying a repertoire-size bias correction to TCR pairs. To estimate false discovery rates, a later analysis permuted the HLA or CMV assignments 20 times. In a later analysis, co-occurring TCRs were grouped using DBSCAN, with TCRdist sequence similarity added in when clustering inside HLA-allele-positive subsets. Co-occurrence clustering excluded repertoires with fewer than 30,000 or more than 120,000 public chains, plus five with anomalous nucleotide sharing. This is the immuneACCESS table as TCRdb keeps it, with only in-frame sequences that have V and J called. A part of the clones is gone; compared with another copy, unresolved V genes explain less than half, and the rest is unexplained. The V and J calls and clone size are taken from that table; D and trimming were inferred from the DNA. Within this sample are approximately 100,000 clones, with around 9.1% of them counted one time only. 5.8% of the sample lies in the top ten.

This clone showed up just a few times. Its cognate antigen has yet to be identified. Base qualities are not at hand, and no much larger clone is one base apart. In total, approximately 690 healthy bone marrow donors made up the cohort. At the time of sampling, every cohort member was nominally healthy, though immune exposures that went unrecorded were likely present. The donor tested CMV seropositive and was one of the 289 seropositive cohort members. Every donor gave a peripheral blood sample, and the peripheral blood mononuclear cells from that sample were used for TCR beta sequencing. The Qiagen DNeasy Blood Extraction Kit was used to extract genomic DNA from the blood cell samples. The V and J ends are trimmed by 6 bases and 6 bases, leaving 12 bases between them. According to the germline V gene, CDR1 reads MDHEN and CDR2 reads SYDVKM. Taken from cysteine to phenylalanine, the CDR3 has 13 residues. The kept DNA is CDR3 alone, 39 bases in frame from the first base.

The clonotype originates from a man aged 40-55 years in good health and CMV-seropositive. This sequence uses TRBV28 and TRBJ1-5; no D gene is confidently identified. The sample comprised PBMCs. The DNA sequence is given as TGTGCCAGCAGACCCCCGGCGGGTCAGCCCCAGCATTTT. Translated, it reads CASRPPAGQPQHF.